This is a list of T cell receptor beta chains from one sample in a study of T cells after yellow fever vaccination. MiXCR was run by TCRdb on the 5' RACE reads, yielding one entry per CDR3 protein. The sample carries about 360,000 distinct CDR3 sequences, 6.2% recorded once. The starting material was PBMCs, obtained 5 days after the yellow fever booster vaccination. The origin of the receptors is a young man who received the YFV17D yellow fever vaccine. CDR3s include the opening cysteine and the closing phenylalanine or tryptophan. A D gene is named only where the DNA matches it firmly. Clone size, where shown, is once, few, many, or a class for clones that have expanded.

clone_size j_call v_call d_call cdr3_aa cdr3_nt
many TRBJ2-1 TRBV2 . CASTGYRYNEQFF TGTGCCAGCACCGGGTACAGGTACAATGAGCAGTTCTTC
. TRBJ1-6 TRBV18 TRBD1 CASSAGQASNSPLHF TGTGCCAGCTCAGCGGGACAGGCTTCCAATTCACCCCTCCACTTT
. TRBJ2-6 TRBV28 . CASSSGIRANVLTF TGTGCCAGCAGTTCTGGAATTAGGGCCAACGTCCTGACTTTC
. TRBJ2-2 TRBV7-2 . CASSDDQTGELFF TGTGCCAGCAGCGACGATCAAACCGGGGAGCTGTTTTTT
. TRBJ2-1 TRBV27 . CASSSTGRPYNEQFF TGTGCCAGCAGTTCCACAGGGCGGCCCTACAATGAGCAGTTCTTC
many TRBJ2-7 TRBV29-1 . CSGSLPGAEQYF TGCAGCGGTTCCCTCCCCGGGGCCGAGCAGTACTTC
many TRBJ2-1 TRBV7-8 TRBD2 CASSPGTTPYNEQFF TGTGCCAGCAGCCCCGGGACTACCCCCTACAATGAGCAGTTCTTC
few TRBJ2-1 TRBV6-2/TRBV6-3 . CASSYSGYNEQFF TGTGCCAGCAGTTACTCGGGTTACAATGAGCAGTTCTTC
few TRBJ2-1 TRBV15 TRBD2 CATSRGYSGNNEQFF TGTGCCACCAGCAGGGGTTATAGCGGGAACAATGAGCAGTTCTTC
many TRBJ2-3 TRBV9 . CASSWLASSSTDTQYF TGTGCCAGCAGCTGGCTGGCTAGCTCTAGCACAGATACGCAGTATTTT
many TRBJ2-1 TRBV16 . CASSQDGSYNEQFF TGTGCCAGCAGCCAAGATGGCAGTTACAATGAGCAGTTCTTC
. TRBJ2-7 TRBV5-5 . CASRPKGGGYEQYF TGTGCCAGCAGGCCCAAAGGAGGGGGTTACGAGCAGTACTTC
few TRBJ2-7 TRBV15 TRBD2 CATSASGRTYEQYF TGTGCCACCAGCGCCAGCGGGAGGACCTACGAGCAGTACTTC
. TRBJ2-1 TRBV9 TRBD2 CASSPPTSGMDNEQFF TGTGCCAGCAGCCCCCCGACCAGCGGGATGGATAATGAGCAGTTCTTC
few TRBJ2-3 TRBV4-3 . CASSPLMANTDTQYF TGCGCCAGCAGCCCGCTAATGGCCAACACAGATACGCAGTATTTT
. TRBJ2-7 TRBV5-1 TRBD1 CASSLTGQGAQEQYF TGCGCCAGCAGCTTGACGGGACAGGGGGCGCAGGAGCAGTACTTC
few TRBJ2-3 TRBV7-2 . CASSRPSGGLADTQYF TGTGCCAGCAGCCGGCCCTCCGGAGGGTTGGCAGATACGCAGTATTTT
. TRBJ1-2 TRBV10-3 . CAISESGARANYGYTF TGTGCCATCAGTGAGTCCGGGGCCAGGGCTAACTATGGCTACACCTTC
many TRBJ1-2 TRBV11-1 TRBD1 CASSFSSLDRDYGYTF TGTGCCAGCAGCTTCTCCTCACTGGACAGGGACTATGGCTACACCTTC
. TRBJ2-3 TRBV7-9 . CASTPRDTQYF TGTGCCAGCACCCCCCGGGATACGCAGTATTTT
many TRBJ2-7 TRBV5-4 TRBD1 CASSYGDRATYEQYF TGTGCCAGCAGCTATGGGGACAGGGCCACCTACGAGCAGTACTTC
few TRBJ2-5 TRBV27 . CASSLNSRGTQYF TGTGCCAGCAGTTTAAATTCCCGTGGGACCCAGTACTTC
few TRBJ2-1 TRBV7-2 . CASSLVSSGANEQFF TGTGCCAGCAGCTTAGTTTCCTCAGGGGCGAATGAGCAGTTCTTC
. TRBJ1-2 TRBV4-3 . CASSRARVQSNYGYTF TGCGCCAGCAGCCGGGCGAGAGTTCAATCAAATTATGGCTACACCTTC
few TRBJ2-5 TRBV29-1 . CSVEVRAETQYF TGCAGCGTTGAAGTCCGGGCAGAGACCCAGTACTTC
. TRBJ2-1 TRBV6-5 TRBD1 CASSTDRASSYNEQFF TGTGCCAGCAGTACTGACAGGGCAAGTTCCTACAATGAGCAGTTCTTC
many TRBJ1-1 TRBV10-3 TRBD1 CAISEAQGEAFF TGTGCCATCAGTGAGGCACAGGGGGAAGCTTTCTTT
many TRBJ2-3 TRBV9 TRBD2 CASSGLAGGVYADTQYF TGTGCCAGCAGCGGGTTAGCGGGAGGAGTATATGCAGATACGCAGTATTTT
many TRBJ2-7 TRBV30 . CAWRPNNLEQYF TGTGCCTGGAGACCCAATAACCTCGAGCAGTACTTC
few TRBJ1-5 TRBV12-3/TRBV12-4 . CASSLRSFYSNQPQHF TGTGCCAGCAGTTTAAGGTCCTTTTATAGCAATCAGCCCCAGCATTTT
. TRBJ2-3 TRBV5-6 TRBD2 CASSLVSGGVDTQYF TGTGCCAGCAGCTTGGTGTCGGGGGGAGTGGATACGCAGTATTTT
few TRBJ2-1 TRBV6-5 TRBD2 CASSSGGRVSYNEQFF TGTGCCAGCAGTTCTGGCGGGAGAGTATCCTACAATGAGCAGTTCTTC
few TRBJ2-7 TRBV12-3/TRBV12-4 . CASSLGQRNYEQYF TGTGCCAGCAGTCTCGGACAGCGCAACTACGAGCAGTACTTC
. TRBJ2-1 TRBV23-1 TRBD2 CASIPGGCNEQFF TGCGCCAGCATCCCGGGAGGTTGTAATGAGCAGTTCTTC
few TRBJ2-3 TRBV7-9 TRBD2 CASSAQTAGGQYTQYF TGTGCCAGCAGCGCTCAAACAGCGGGAGGGCAATATACGCAGTATTTT
few TRBJ2-1 TRBV27 TRBD2 CASSLRAGGENNEQFF TGTGCCAGCAGTTTAAGGGCGGGAGGGGAGAACAATGAGCAGTTCTTC
many TRBJ2-7 TRBV7-8 . CASSDPLEQYF TGTGCCAGCAGCGACCCCCTCGAGCAGTACTTC
. TRBJ2-1 TRBV5-1 TRBD2 CASSTGLAGDGMRYNEQFF TGCGCCAGCAGCACCGGACTAGCGGGAGACGGGATGAGGTACAATGAGCAGTTCTTC
many TRBJ2-1 TRBV7-3 TRBD2 CASSSRLAGVNEQFF TGTGCCAGCAGCTCTCGACTAGCGGGAGTGAATGAGCAGTTCTTC
few TRBJ2-1 TRBV5-1 . CASSLVGQGGYNEQFF TGCGCCAGCAGCTTGGTCGGCCAGGGGGGCTACAATGAGCAGTTCTTC
few TRBJ2-3 TRBV29-1 . CSVARLDILVADTQYF TGCAGCGTTGCGCGTCTGGACATCTTAGTAGCAGATACGCAGTATTTT
many TRBJ2-5 TRBV5-1 TRBD1 CASSDPGQGRETQYF TGCGCCAGCAGTGACCCGGGACAGGGGCGAGAGACCCAGTACTTC
few TRBJ1-1 TRBV12-3/TRBV12-4 . CASRASGRQISAFF TGTGCCAGCAGAGCCTCGGGACGGCAGATCTCGGCTTTCTTT
many TRBJ2-2 TRBV4-2 TRBD2 CASSLRLAGGNTGELFF TGTGCCAGCAGCCTGCGACTAGCGGGGGGGAACACCGGGGAGCTGTTTTTT